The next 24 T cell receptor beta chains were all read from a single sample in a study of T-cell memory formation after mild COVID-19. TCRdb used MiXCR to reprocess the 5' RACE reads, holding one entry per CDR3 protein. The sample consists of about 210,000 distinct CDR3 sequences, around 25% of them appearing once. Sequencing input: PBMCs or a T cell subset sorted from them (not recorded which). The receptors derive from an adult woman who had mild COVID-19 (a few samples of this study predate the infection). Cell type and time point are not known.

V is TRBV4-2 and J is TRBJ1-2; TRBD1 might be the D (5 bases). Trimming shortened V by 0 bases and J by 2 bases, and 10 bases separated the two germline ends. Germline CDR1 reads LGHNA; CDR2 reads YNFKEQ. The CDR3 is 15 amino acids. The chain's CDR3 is CASSQELGENYGYTF. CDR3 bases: TGTGCCAGCAGCCAAGAATTAGGGGAGAACTATGGCTACACCTTC.

CDR3 loop: CASSRQQGYEQYF. CDR3 bases: TGTGCCAGCAGCCGACAACAGGGTTACGAGCAGTACTTC. The V call is TRBV7-8, the J call TRBJ2-7, with TRBD1 as a possible D gene (6 bases). Germline V gene sequence: CDR1 SGHVS, CDR2 FQNEAQ. Trimming removed 5 bases from V and 4 bases from J, with 12 bases in between. The CDR3 is 13 amino acids.

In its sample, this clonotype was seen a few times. This CDR3 is CSARDAVTYEQYF. The CDR3 region has the DNA TGCAGTGCTAGAGACGCCGTGACCTACGAGCAGTACTTC. V gene TRBV20-1 combines with J gene TRBJ2-7, with D hard to call. The CDR3 is 13 amino acids. Trimming removed 0 bases from V and 2 bases from J, with 8 bases in between. Per the germline V gene, CDR1 is DFQATT and CDR2 is SNEGSKA (reference sequence).

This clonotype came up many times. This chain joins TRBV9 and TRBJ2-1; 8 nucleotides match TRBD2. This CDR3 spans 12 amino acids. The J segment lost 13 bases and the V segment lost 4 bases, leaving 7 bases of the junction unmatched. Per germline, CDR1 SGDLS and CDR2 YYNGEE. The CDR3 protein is CASSSHRGGQFF. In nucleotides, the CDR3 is TGTGCCAGCAGCTCACACCGGGGGGGTCAGTTCTTC.

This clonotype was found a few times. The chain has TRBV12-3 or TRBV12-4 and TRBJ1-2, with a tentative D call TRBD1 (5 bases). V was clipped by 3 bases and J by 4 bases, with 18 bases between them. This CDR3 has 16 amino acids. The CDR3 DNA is TGTGCCAGCAGTTTTGGTGGCGACAGTGCCGTCTATGGCTACACCTTC. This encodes CASSFGGDSAVYGYTF.

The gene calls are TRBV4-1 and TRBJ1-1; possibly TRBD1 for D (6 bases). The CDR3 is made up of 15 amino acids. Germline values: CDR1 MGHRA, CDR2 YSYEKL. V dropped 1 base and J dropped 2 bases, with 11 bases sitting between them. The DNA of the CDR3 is TGCGCCAGCAGCCAAGTGCAGGGGAGCAACACTGAAGCTTTCTTT. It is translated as CASSQVQGSNTEAFF.

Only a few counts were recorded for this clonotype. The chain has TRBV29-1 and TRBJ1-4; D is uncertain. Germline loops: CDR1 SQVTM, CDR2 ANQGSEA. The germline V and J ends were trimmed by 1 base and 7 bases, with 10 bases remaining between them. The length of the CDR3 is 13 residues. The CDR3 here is CSVEGSGIEKLFF. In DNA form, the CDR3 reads TGCAGCGTTGAAGGGTCTGGTATTGAAAAACTGTTTTTT.

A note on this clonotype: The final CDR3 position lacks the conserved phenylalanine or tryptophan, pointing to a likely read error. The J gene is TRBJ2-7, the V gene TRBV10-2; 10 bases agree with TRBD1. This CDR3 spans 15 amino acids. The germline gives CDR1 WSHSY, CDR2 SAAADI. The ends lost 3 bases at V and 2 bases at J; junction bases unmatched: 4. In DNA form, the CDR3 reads TGCGCCAGCAGTGATCTGGGGACAGGGGCCTACGAGCAGTACTTA. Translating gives CASSDLGTGAYEQYL.

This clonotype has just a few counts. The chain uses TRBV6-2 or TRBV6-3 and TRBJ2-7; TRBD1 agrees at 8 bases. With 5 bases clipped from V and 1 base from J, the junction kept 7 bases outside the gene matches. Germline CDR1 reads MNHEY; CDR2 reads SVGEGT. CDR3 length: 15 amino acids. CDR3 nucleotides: TGTGCCAGCAGTAGAAGACAGGGGCCATCCTACGAGCAGTACTTC. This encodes CASSRRQGPSYEQYF.

DNA for the CDR3: TGTGCCAGCAGCAGAGCGGGAGGTCTCCGGGAGACCCAGTACTTC. Residues: CASSRAGGLRETQYF. V usage is TRBV7-3 and J usage is TRBJ2-5; 9 bases are a match to TRBD2. Trimming removed 5 bases from V and 5 bases from J; junction bases left unmatched: 9. The CDR3 is 15 amino acids. Looked up from germline, CDR1 is SGHTA and CDR2 is FQGTGA.

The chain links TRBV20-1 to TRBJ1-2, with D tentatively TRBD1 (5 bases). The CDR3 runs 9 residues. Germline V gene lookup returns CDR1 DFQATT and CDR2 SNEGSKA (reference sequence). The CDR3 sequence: CSTGDGYTF. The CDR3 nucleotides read TGCAGCACGGGGGATGGCTACACCTTC.

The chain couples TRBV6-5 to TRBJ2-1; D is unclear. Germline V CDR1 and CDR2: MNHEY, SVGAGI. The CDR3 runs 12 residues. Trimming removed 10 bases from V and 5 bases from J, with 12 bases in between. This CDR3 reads CATEARDNEQFF. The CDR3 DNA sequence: TGTGCCACAGAGGCACGGGACAATGAGCAGTTCTTC.

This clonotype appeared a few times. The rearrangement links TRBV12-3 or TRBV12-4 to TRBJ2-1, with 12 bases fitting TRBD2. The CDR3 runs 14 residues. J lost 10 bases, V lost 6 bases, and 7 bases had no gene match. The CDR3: CASSPSTSGREQFF. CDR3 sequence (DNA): TGTGCCAGCAGCCCCTCGACTAGCGGGAGAGAGCAGTTCTTC.

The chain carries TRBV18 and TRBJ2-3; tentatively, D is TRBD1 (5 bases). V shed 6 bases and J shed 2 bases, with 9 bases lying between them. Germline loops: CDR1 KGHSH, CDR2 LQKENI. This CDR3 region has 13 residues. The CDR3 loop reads CASSPTATDTQYF. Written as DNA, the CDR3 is TGTGCCAGCTCTCCGACAGCCACAGATACGCAGTATTTT.

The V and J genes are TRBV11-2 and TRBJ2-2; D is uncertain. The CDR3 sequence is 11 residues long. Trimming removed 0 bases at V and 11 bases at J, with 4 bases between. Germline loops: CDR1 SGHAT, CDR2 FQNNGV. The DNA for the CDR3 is TGTGCCAGCAGCTTAGAGGTAGAGCTGTTTTTT. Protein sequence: CASSLEVELFF.

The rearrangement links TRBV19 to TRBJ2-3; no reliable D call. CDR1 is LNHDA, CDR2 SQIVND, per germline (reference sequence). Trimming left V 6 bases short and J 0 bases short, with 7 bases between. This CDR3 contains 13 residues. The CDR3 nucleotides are TGTGCCAGTAGGGTTAGTAGCACAGATACGCAGTATTTT. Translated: CASRVSSTDTQYF.

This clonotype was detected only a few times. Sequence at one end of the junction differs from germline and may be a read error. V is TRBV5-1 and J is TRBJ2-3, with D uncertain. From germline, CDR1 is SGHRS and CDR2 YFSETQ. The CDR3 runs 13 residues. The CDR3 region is CASSLPGTDTQYF. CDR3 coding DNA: TGTGCCAGCAGCCTGCCGGGCACAGATACGCAGTATTTT.

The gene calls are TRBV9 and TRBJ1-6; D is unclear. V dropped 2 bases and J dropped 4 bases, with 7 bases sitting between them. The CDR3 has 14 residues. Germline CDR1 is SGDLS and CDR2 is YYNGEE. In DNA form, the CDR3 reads TGTGCCAGCAGCGTCTGGAGTTATAATTCACCCCTCCACTTT. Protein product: CASSVWSYNSPLHF.

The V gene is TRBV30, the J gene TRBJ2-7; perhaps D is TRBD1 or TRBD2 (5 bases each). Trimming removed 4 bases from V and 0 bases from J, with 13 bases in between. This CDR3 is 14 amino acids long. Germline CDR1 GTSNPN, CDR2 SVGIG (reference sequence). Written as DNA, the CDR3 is TGTGCCTGGACCCGCCGGGACCTCTCCTACGAGCAGTACTTC. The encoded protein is CAWTRRDLSYEQYF.

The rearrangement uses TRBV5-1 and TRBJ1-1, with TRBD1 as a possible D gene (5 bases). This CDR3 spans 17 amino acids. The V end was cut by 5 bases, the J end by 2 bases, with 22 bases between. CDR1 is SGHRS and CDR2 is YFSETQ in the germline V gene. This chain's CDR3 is CASSPGGFPKINTEAFF. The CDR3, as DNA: TGCGCCAGCAGTCCCGGGGGGTTTCCCAAAATCAACACTGAAGCTTTCTTT.

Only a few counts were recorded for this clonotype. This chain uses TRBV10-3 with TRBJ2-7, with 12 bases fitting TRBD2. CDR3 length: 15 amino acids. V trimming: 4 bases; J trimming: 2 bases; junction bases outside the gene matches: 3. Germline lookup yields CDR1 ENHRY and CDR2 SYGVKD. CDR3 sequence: CAISGTSGMTYEQYF. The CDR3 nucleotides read TGTGCCATCAGTGGGACTAGCGGGATGACCTACGAGCAGTACTTC.

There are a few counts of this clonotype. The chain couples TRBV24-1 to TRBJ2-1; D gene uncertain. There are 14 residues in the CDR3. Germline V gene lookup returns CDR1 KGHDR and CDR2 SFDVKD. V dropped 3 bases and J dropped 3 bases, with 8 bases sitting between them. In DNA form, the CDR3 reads TGTGCCACCAGTGATCTCGCCAGCTACAATGAGCAGTTCTTC. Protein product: CATSDLASYNEQFF.

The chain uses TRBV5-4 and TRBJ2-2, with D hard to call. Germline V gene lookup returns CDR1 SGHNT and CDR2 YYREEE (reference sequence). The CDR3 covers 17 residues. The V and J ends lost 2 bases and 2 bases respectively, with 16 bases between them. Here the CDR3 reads CASSFKAGKGNTGELFF. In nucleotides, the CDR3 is TGTGCCAGCAGCTTTAAGGCCGGCAAGGGAAACACCGGGGAGCTGTTTTTT.

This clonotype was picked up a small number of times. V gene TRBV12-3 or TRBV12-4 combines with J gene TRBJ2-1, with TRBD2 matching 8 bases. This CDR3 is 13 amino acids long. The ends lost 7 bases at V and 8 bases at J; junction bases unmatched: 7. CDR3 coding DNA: TGTGCCAGCAAGGTAGCGGGACTATATGAGCAGTTCTTC. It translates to CASKVAGLYEQFF.